Listed here is a single TCR beta chain. Its target is unknown. Unstimulated regulatory T cells (CD4+CD25+CD127-), CD4+CD25- non-regulatory cells, CD4 and CD8 cells were FACS-sorted from thawed PBMCs. Clones were read by immunoSEQ multiplex PCR, and TCRdb kept only the in-frame ones, dropping some. The table has 68,000 or so clones, 84% seen once. These data belong to a study of Tregs in tolerant kidney transplant recipients. Study results and limitations: Validation in larger populations is needed because few patients were studied.

Per germline, CDR1 SGHTS and CDR2 YDEGEE. The ends lost 6 bases at V and 3 bases at J; junction bases unmatched: 8. This CDR3 is 15 amino acids long. The sequence was obtained from a human donor in good health. Sample: CD4+ T cells from blood. V usage is TRBV5-8 and J usage is TRBJ2-2; TRBD2 aligns across 7 bases. CDR3 nucleotide sequence: TGTGCCAGCACCATGGGACTACAACACACCGGGGAGCTGTTTTTT. Protein: CASTMGLQHTGELFF.